The rows below give T cell receptor beta chains drawn from one sample of a study of cytomegalovirus exposure and HLA in healthy donors. Assay: immunoSEQ multiplex PCR; the TCRdb copy retains only in-frame clones and omits some. This sample has about 140,000 clones, with approximately 90% found just once. Sequenced material: PBMCs. These receptors all stem from a young man in good health and CMV-seronegative. Each CDR3 is given with its conserved first and last residue. The D gene is left open where the match is weak. Rows may omit the clone size; those that give it use once, few, many or a size class.

d_gene: .
abundance: .
j_gene: TRBJ2-7
v_gene: TRBV13
CDR3aa: CASSLGRGKSYEQYF
CDR3nt: TGTGCCAGCAGCTTAGGACGGGGAAAATCCTACGAGCAGTACTTC

d_gene: .
abundance: .
j_gene: TRBJ1-3
v_gene: TRBV7-3
CDR3aa: CAKIWWATGNTIYF
CDR3nt: TGTGCCAAGATTTGGTGGGCAACTGGAAACACCATATATTTT

d_gene: .
abundance: few
j_gene: TRBJ2-2
v_gene: TRBV6-5
CDR3aa: CASSYRQVNTGELFF
CDR3nt: TGTGCCAGCAGTTACCGACAGGTGAACACCGGGGAGCTGTTTTTT

d_gene: .
abundance: .
j_gene: TRBJ1-1
v_gene: TRBV6-1
CDR3aa: CASRRQGWVNTEAFF
CDR3nt: TGTGCCAGCAGAAGGCAGGGGTGGGTAAACACTGAAGCTTTCTTT

d_gene: .
abundance: .
j_gene: TRBJ1-2
v_gene: TRBV30
CDR3aa: CAWSGGDYGYTF
CDR3nt: TGTGCCTGGAGCGGAGGGGACTATGGCTACACCTTC

d_gene: .
abundance: few
j_gene: TRBJ1-1
v_gene: TRBV7-2
CDR3aa: CASSSPGFNTEAFF
CDR3nt: TGTGCCAGCAGCTCTCCAGGGTTCAACACTGAAGCTTTCTTT

d_gene: .
abundance: .
j_gene: TRBJ2-3
v_gene: TRBV29-1
CDR3aa: CSVETRGSGTDTQYF
CDR3nt: TGCAGCGTTGAAACTCGTGGGAGTGGCACAGATACGCAGTATTTT

d_gene: .
abundance: .
j_gene: TRBJ2-1
v_gene: TRBV25-1
CDR3aa: CASSESVVRNNEQFF
CDR3nt: TGTGCCAGCAGTGAATCCGTGGTCAGAAACAATGAGCAGTTCTTC

d_gene: TRBD1
abundance: .
j_gene: TRBJ2-2
v_gene: TRBV7-3
CDR3aa: CASSYDRDSPGELFF
CDR3nt: TGTGCCAGCAGTTACGACAGGGACAGCCCCGGGGAGCTGTTTTTT

d_gene: TRBD1
abundance: .
j_gene: TRBJ2-5
v_gene: TRBV23-1
CDR3aa: CASTKTGLETQYF
CDR3nt: TGCGCCAGCACCAAGACAGGGTTGGAGACCCAGTACTTC